The 21 T cell receptor beta chains given below trace back to one sample, sequenced in a study of shared clonotypes between healthy human individuals. Data came from immunoSEQ multiplex PCR; TCRdb stores just in-frame clones and leaves some out. Altogether around 990,000 clones are present, about 72% being singletons, with the ten largest covering 0.89%. Sequencing was done on a sample of memory CD4+ T cells from PBMCs. Subset noted: CD45RA-negative fraction. These receptors originate from a man aged 18 to 29 in good health. Some clones in this sample may be carry-over from other donors' samples.

Turning to this clone: With a much larger clone just one base away, this may be a read error. The CDR3 spells CASSHGGNTEAFF. In DNA, the CDR3 is TGTGCCAGCAGCCATGGGGGGAACACTGAAGCTTTCTTT. The chain has TRBV5-4 and TRBJ1-1, with D maybe TRBD1 (5 bases). Germline loops: CDR1 SGHNT, CDR2 YYREEE (reference sequence). Trimming removed 4 bases from V and 1 base from J, with 8 bases in between. There are 13 residues in the CDR3.

The chain joins TRBV9 to TRBJ1-1; maybe TRBD1 (5 bases). In germline, CDR1 is SGDLS, CDR2 YYNGEE. There are 15 residues in the CDR3. Trimming took 3 bases from V and 4 from J, leaving 16 bases between them. This chain's CDR3 is CASSGLMGVTTEAFF. CDR3 sequence (DNA): TGTGCCAGCAGCGGCTTGATGGGGGTTACCACTGAAGCTTTCTTT.

As concerns this clone: The sample has other DNA sequences that encode this CDR3 too. The genes are TRBV7-9 and TRBJ2-7; 14 positions agree with TRBD2. This CDR3 region has 16 residues. The ends lost 3 bases at V and 1 base at J; junction bases unmatched: 2. Germline V gives CDR1 SEHNR, CDR2 FQNEAQ (reference sequence). CDR3: CASSFGLAGGSYEQYF. The CDR3, as DNA: TGTGCCAGCAGCTTTGGACTAGCGGGAGGATCCTACGAGCAGTACTTC.

The rearrangement uses TRBV29-1 and TRBJ2-7; possible D gene TRBD2, 6 bases. The CDR3 loop spans 12 amino acids. V was trimmed by 7 bases and J by 2 bases, leaving 12 bases between them. Germline CDR1 and CDR2: SQVTM and ANQGSEA. The CDR3 loop is CSGGDFTYEQYF. CDR3 DNA sequence: TGCAGCGGGGGGGACTTTACCTACGAGCAGTACTTC.

V gene TRBV6-5 combines with J gene TRBJ2-3; D is unclear. The CDR3 loop spans 14 amino acids. The germline V gene has CDR1 MNHEY and CDR2 SVGAGI. Trimming took off 2 bases at V and 2 bases at J, with 8 bases between the two ends. The CDR3 bases are TGTGCCAGCAGTTACCGGGCCATCACAGATACGCAGTATTTT. Its protein is CASSYRAITDTQYF.

CDR3 protein: CASSVGPLGNEQFF. The CDR3 DNA follows: TGTGCCAGCAGCGTAGGTCCGTTAGGCAATGAGCAGTTCTTC. The chain links TRBV9 to TRBJ2-1; D call uncertain. This CDR3 spans 14 amino acids. Trimming took 0 bases from V and 6 from J, leaving 10 bases between them. Germline lookup yields CDR1 SGDLS and CDR2 YYNGEE.

V usage is TRBV18 and J usage is TRBJ1-5; 7 bases map to TRBD1. Unmatched junction bases numbered 5, after V lost 7 bases and J lost 8 bases. Germline-derived CDR1 and CDR2 are KGHSH and LQKENI. The CDR3 totals 12 residues. As DNA, the CDR3 is TGTGCCAGCTGCACACAGGGGAAGCCCCAGCATTTT. Amino acids: CASCTQGKPQHF.

The genes are TRBV7-3 and TRBJ2-1; D may correspond to TRBD1 or TRBD2 (5 bases each). This CDR3 is built from 16 residues. The germline V and J ends were trimmed by 5 bases and 10 bases, with 24 bases remaining between them. Germline V lookup: CDR1 SGHTA, CDR2 FQGTGA. CDR3 in DNA: TGTGCCAGCAGCCCCTTGGGTAAGCGAGGGGCAGGAGAGCAGTTCTTC. This sequence encodes CASSPLGKRGAGEQFF. The whole variable domain, filled in from reference TRBV7-3 and TRBJ2-1, reads GAGVSQTPSNKVTEKGKYVELRCDPISGHTALYWYRQSLGQGPEFLIYFQGTGAADDSGLPNDRFFAVRPEGSVSTLKIQRTERGDSAVYLCASSPLGKRGAGEQFFGPGTRLTVL.

This clone was observed a single time. The genes are TRBV10-1 and TRBJ2-1; 10 positions match TRBD2. Germline CDR1 is WNHNN and CDR2 is SYGVQD (reference sequence). V was clipped by 5 bases and J by 5 bases; unmatched bases: 9. The CDR3 extends over 16 amino acids. In DNA, the CDR3 is TGCGCCAGCAGTATCCTAGCGGGAGATATCCACAATGAGCAGTTCTTC. It is translated as CASSILAGDIHNEQFF.

The chain recombines TRBV5-6 with TRBJ2-5; 7 positions match TRBD1. Germline CDR1 reads SGHDT; CDR2 reads YYEEEE. V lost 4 bases and J lost 2; bases outside the gene matches: 5. CDR3 length: 14 residues. For the CDR3, the DNA is TGTGCCAGCAGCCAAGGGACAGTACAAGAGACCCAGTACTTC. Encoded protein: CASSQGTVQETQYF.

The table lists this clone with a few counts. The chain uses TRBV30 and TRBJ1-5; D not certain. The CDR3 consists of 15 residues. Germline-derived CDR1 and CDR2 are GTSNPN and SVGIG (reference sequence). V lost 0 bases and J lost 0, with 9 bases in between. CDR3 sequence: CAWSVQGYSNQPQHF. CDR3 DNA sequence: TGTGCCTGGAGTGTTCAAGGGTATAGCAATCAGCCCCAGCATTTT. Supplemented by reference TRBV30 and TRBJ1-5, the full variable domain reads SQTIHQWPATLVQPVGSPLSLECTVEGTSNPNLYWYRQAAGRGLQLLFYSVGIGQISSEVPQNLSASRPQDRQFILSSKKLLLSDSGFYLCAWSVQGYSNQPQHFGDGTRLSIL.

The rearrangement uses TRBV27 and TRBJ1-2; D might be TRBD1 (5 bases). This CDR3 spans 15 amino acids. Trimming pared 2 bases from V and 4 bases from J, leaving 14 bases between. The germline V gene encodes CDR1 MNHEY and CDR2 SMNVEV (reference sequence). CDR3 bases: TGTGCCAGCAGTTTAAAACCTTTGGGGCTCTATGGCTACACCTTC. This encodes CASSLKPLGLYGYTF.

CDR3 DNA: TGTGCCAGCAGCCAACATTTCCTGGCTGGGCCTCAGCCCCAGCATTTT. Translation: CASSQHFLAGPQPQHF. The gene calls are TRBV16 and TRBJ1-5; no clear D. Germline V gene data show CDR1 as KGHSY and CDR2 as FQNENV. The CDR3 consists of 16 residues. V shed 2 bases and J shed 6 bases, with 17 bases lying between them.

This clone was seen at least ten times. Other DNA sequences in the same sample also yield this CDR3. The V gene is TRBV5-6, the J gene TRBJ1-2; D gene ambiguous. This CDR3 spans 12 amino acids. The germline V gene has CDR1 SGHDT and CDR2 YYEEEE. The V and J ends lost 0 bases and 8 bases respectively, with 8 bases between them. The CDR3 protein is CASSLGGQGYTF. In DNA, the CDR3 is TGTGCCAGCAGCTTGGGCGGTCAGGGCTACACCTTC.

The CDR3 spells CASSLSLAGGPHEQYF. The CDR3 DNA reads TGTGCCAGCAGCTTGAGTCTAGCGGGAGGGCCCCACGAGCAGTACTTC. This chain joins TRBV5-4 and TRBJ2-7; 12 bases match TRBD2. Trimming took 1 base from V and 5 from J; bases not matched to a gene: 7. Germline V gene data show CDR1 as SGHNT and CDR2 as YYREEE (reference sequence). The CDR3 contains 16 residues. Drawing the rest from reference TRBV5-4 and TRBJ2-7, the complete variable domain is ETGVTQSPTHLIKTRGQQVTLRCSSQSGHNTVSWYQQALGQGPQFIFQYYREEENGRGNFPPRFSGLQFPNYSSELNVNALELDDSALYLCASSLSLAGGPHEQYFGPGTRLTVT.

V usage is TRBV2 and J usage is TRBJ2-7; D possibly corresponds to TRBD1 (5 bases). Germline V gene sequence: CDR1 SNHLY, CDR2 FYNNEI. Trimming took 4 bases from V and 3 from J, leaving 10 bases between them. The CDR3 covers 13 residues. For the CDR3, the DNA is TGTGCCAGCAGTGGTGACAGATACTACGAGCAGTACTTC. Its protein is CASSGDRYYEQYF.

In this sample, this clone turned up once. The genes are TRBV30 and TRBJ2-1; no clear D. The V gene's germline CDR1 is GTSNPN and CDR2 SVGIG (reference sequence). There are 13 residues in the CDR3. Trimming removed 0 bases from V and 12 bases from J, with 15 bases in between. This CDR3 is CAWSVQLVGLQFF. The CDR3 DNA reads TGTGCCTGGAGTGTACAACTTGTTGGGTTGCAGTTCTTC.

The CDR3 nucleotides read TGTGCCAGCAGTTTAGGAAGGACAGGAAGCATGAACACTGAAGCTTTCTTT. Translating it yields CASSLGRTGSMNTEAFF. The chain has TRBV28 and TRBJ1-1, with 7 bases matching TRBD1. Germline V lookup: CDR1 MDHEN, CDR2 SYDVKM. Trimming cost V 2 bases and J 0 bases; bases outside gene matches: 9. The CDR3 loop spans 17 amino acids.

The CDR3 DNA is TGTGCCAGCAGTTTTACAGGGGTGGGTGGCTACACCTTC. It yields the protein CASSFTGVGGYTF. V gene TRBV27 combines with J gene TRBJ1-2, with 7 bases that match TRBD1. Germline CDR1 MNHEY, CDR2 SMNVEV (reference sequence). The CDR3 sequence is 13 residues long. V trimming: 3 bases; J trimming: 7 bases; junction bases outside the gene matches: 5.

The chain is built from TRBV11-3 and TRBJ2-1; maybe TRBD1 (6 bases). CDR3 size: 15 residues. Germline V gene sequence: CDR1 SGHNT, CDR2 YENEEA. Trimming cost V 1 base and J 5 bases, with 12 bases left between them. The CDR3 loop is CASSLGGTGNNEQFF. The CDR3 nucleotides read TGTGCCAGCAGCTTAGGGGGAACAGGGAACAATGAGCAGTTCTTC.

V and J are TRBV10-2 and TRBJ2-7; D might be TRBD2 (5 bases). The length of the CDR3 is 15 residues. Germline V gives CDR1 WSHSY, CDR2 SAAADI. V was pared by 4 bases and J by 0 bases, with 13 bases between. CDR3 bases: TGCGCCAGCAGTGTGTCGGCGGGTCCCTCCTACGAGCAGTACTTC. Protein sequence: CASSVSAGPSYEQYF.